These 10 T cell receptor beta chains were all obtained from the same sample, sequenced in a study of coeliac disease (dated by TCRdb to 2022 to 2024). The library was generated by the immunoSEQ multiplex PCR assay. In its TCRdb copy, this immuneACCESS table keeps in-frame sequences only and misses some clones. Where compared with another copy, unresolved V genes explain less than half of these, and the others have no known cause. This sample gives roughly 4,200 clones in total; about 61% of them show up just once. 9.4% of the sample comes from the top ten. Their antigen targets remain unknown. Summary of the overall study and its limitations: Lower clonality than in controls was observed in the TRB and TRG repertoires of active coeliac intraepithelial and lamina propria samples, suggesting that diverse T cells were recruited.

The sample consisted of intraepithelial lymphocytes from the gut. This sample's cell subset or site label indicates: intraepithelial cell (IEC) fraction of small intestinal biopsy. These receptor sequences come from a man between 65 and 85 years old with active celiac disease.

This clone was counted between two and nine times. This sequence joins TRBV7-2 and TRBJ2-1; TRBD2 aligns across 10 bases. V was clipped by 5 bases and J by 6 bases; unmatched bases: 7. Germline CDR1 SGHTA, CDR2 FQGNSA. The CDR3 contains 15 residues. The CDR3 here is CASSPGTSVGNEQFF. The CDR3 DNA reads as TGTGCCAGCAGCCCCGGGACTAGCGTAGGCAATGAGCAGTTCTTC.

The genes are TRBV2 and TRBJ1-1, with D tentatively TRBD1 (6 bases). With 6 bases removed from V and 1 base from J, the gap between germline ends came to 9 bases. The CDR3 is made up of 13 amino acids. Germline assignment: CDR1 SNHLY and CDR2 FYNNEI. DNA of the CDR3: TGTGCCAGCAGCTGGGACAAGAACACTGAAGCTTTCTTT. Protein sequence: CASSWDKNTEAFF.

This clone was picked up a small number of times. The junction and the germline gene differ at one end; a read error may be behind it. This chain connects TRBV5-1 to TRBJ2-7, with D hard to call. The germline V gene has CDR1 SGHRS and CDR2 YFSETQ. The CDR3 has 12 residues. CDR3 coding DNA: TGCGCCAGCAGCCCTAACTCCCACGAGCAGTACTTC. It is translated as CASSPNSHEQYF.

The V call is TRBV15, the J call TRBJ1-5, with TRBD1 identical over 12 bases. Germline V gene data show CDR1 as LNHNV and CDR2 as YYDKDF (reference sequence). This CDR3 contains 17 residues. The ends lost 3 bases at V and 1 base at J; junction bases unmatched: 4. In nucleotides, the CDR3 is TGTGCCACCAGCAGCGGGACAGGGGGCTTAAGCAATCAGCCCCAGCATTTT. Amino acids: CATSSGTGGLSNQPQHF.

V usage is TRBV5-5 and J usage is TRBJ1-2, with a possible D match to TRBD1 (6 bases). The CDR3 sequence is 14 residues long. V lost 0 bases, J lost 6 bases, and 12 bases lay in between. Germline CDR1 SGHKS, CDR2 YYEKEE (reference sequence). The CDR3: CASSLAAGVDGYTF. CDR3 DNA: TGTGCCAGCAGCTTGGCTGCAGGGGTGGATGGCTACACCTTC.

The chain uses TRBV7-2 and TRBJ2-3, with 15 bases matching TRBD2. Germline V gene lookup returns CDR1 SGHTA and CDR2 FQGNSA. This CDR3 region has 18 residues. V shed 1 base, J shed 3 bases, and the junction held 5 bases outside the gene matches. In DNA, the CDR3 is TGTGCCAGCAGCTTAGACGGACTAGCGGGGGGGCGTACAGATACGCAGTATTTT. It specifies CASSLDGLAGGRTDTQYF.

The chain has TRBV10-2 and TRBJ1-1, with unresolved D. Trimming removed 4 bases from V and 3 bases from J, with 9 bases in between. The CDR3 loop spans 13 amino acids. Germline CDR1 WSHSY, CDR2 SAAADI. The CDR3 here is CASSAQAYTEAFF. Here the CDR3 DNA reads TGCGCCAGCAGTGCCCAGGCCTACACTGAAGCTTTCTTT.

The chain is built from TRBV6-5 and TRBJ1-1; perhaps TRBD1 as D (5 bases). Germline lookup yields CDR1 MNHEY and CDR2 SVGAGI. The CDR3 loop spans 14 amino acids. The ends were cut back, 1 base at V and 5 bases at J, with 11 bases in the middle. CDR3 sequence: CASSYWGAWTEAFF. The CDR3 bases are TGTGCCAGCAGTTACTGGGGCGCGTGGACTGAAGCTTTCTTT.

The chain has TRBV6-1 and TRBJ2-2; D is uncertain. The germline V gene encodes CDR1 MNHNS and CDR2 SASEGT. V shed 4 bases and J shed 4 bases, with 10 bases lying between them. The CDR3 has 14 residues. The CDR3 is CASSGVLLTGELFF. CDR3 coding DNA: TGTGCCAGCAGTGGAGTCTTACTCACCGGGGAGCTGTTTTTT.

V usage is TRBV9 and J usage is TRBJ2-1; TRBD1 agrees at 7 bases. CDR1 is SGDLS, CDR2 YYNGEE, per germline. J gave up 5 bases and V 0 bases, and 14 bases lay outside the gene matches. This CDR3 has 18 residues. CDR3 residues: CASSVATRTAGGNNEQFF. The CDR3, as DNA: TGTGCCAGCAGCGTAGCTACTAGGACGGCAGGGGGAAACAATGAGCAGTTCTTC. Drawing the rest from reference TRBV9 and TRBJ2-1, the complete variable domain is DSGVTQTPKHLITATGQRVTLRCSPRSGDLSVYWYQQSLDQGLQFLIQYYNGEERAKGNILERFSAQQFPDLHSELNLSSLELGDSALYFCASSVATRTAGGNNEQFFGPGTRLTVL.